This T cell receptor (beta chain) was sequenced for a study of shared clonotypes between healthy human individuals. Study-wide results and limits: Compared with memory subsets, naive subsets generally had larger estimated richness.

Assay execution proceeded at the deep level. The repertoire was sequenced with immunoSEQ multiplex PCR; TCRdb's copy has only in-frame clones and lacks some. The table lists over 2 million clones, about nine tenths of them singletons. Comments on this clone: Its antigen is not known.

The source material was naive CD4+ T cells from PBMCs. The subset denotes: CD45RA+ positively selected. This clonotype originated in a man in his late teens or twenties in good health. Some clones in this sample may be carry-over from other donors' samples.

CDR3 sequence (DNA): TGTGCCTGGAGTAGGCTTGCGGACGGGAACACTCGGCAGTACTTC. Translating it yields CAWSRLADGNTRQYF. The genes are TRBV30 and TRBJ2-7; a possible D gene is TRBD2 (5 bases). Germline CDR1 GTSNPN, CDR2 SVGIG (reference sequence). Trimming removed 2 bases at V and 9 bases at J, with 23 bases between. CDR3 length: 15 amino acids.